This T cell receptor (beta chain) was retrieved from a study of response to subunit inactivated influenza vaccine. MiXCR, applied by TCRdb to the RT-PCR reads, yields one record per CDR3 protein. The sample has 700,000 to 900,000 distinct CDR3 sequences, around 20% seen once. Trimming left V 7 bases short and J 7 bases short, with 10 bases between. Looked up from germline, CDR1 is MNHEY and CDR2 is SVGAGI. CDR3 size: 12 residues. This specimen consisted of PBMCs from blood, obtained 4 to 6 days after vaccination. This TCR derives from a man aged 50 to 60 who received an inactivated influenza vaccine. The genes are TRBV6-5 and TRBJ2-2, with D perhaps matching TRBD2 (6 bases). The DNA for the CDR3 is TGTGCCAGCACCCGGGGGTACGGGGAGCTGTTTTTT. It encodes CASTRGYGELFF.